This T cell receptor (beta chain) was captured in a study of cytomegalovirus exposure and HLA in healthy donors. Across the whole study: The approximately 110 validation repertoires used a platform that matched the one used for the roughly 700 first-cohort repertoires, as a later analysis reported.

Here immunoSEQ multiplex PCR was the method, and the copy in TCRdb shows in-frame clones only, minus some. The table lists 150,000 to 200,000 clones, about nine tenths of them singletons. Whole-study findings and limits: Testing in vitro showed a few CMV-associated chains specific for CMV antigens. Most TCR sequences were seen very rarely across donors, but some public TCRs occurred in many. Reports credit the classifier with highly specific, highly sensitive diagnosis of cytomegalovirus status.

After removal of 5 bases from V and 11 bases from J, the junction contained 10 bases not matched to a gene. The CDR3 runs 14 residues. Looked up from germline, CDR1 is LNHDA and CDR2 is SQIVND (reference sequence). Concerning this clone itself: Its specificity is not known.

Sequenced sample: PBMCs. This TCR was sampled from a man younger than 35 in good health and CMV-seropositive. The chain uses TRBV19 and TRBJ1-1; TRBD1 matches at 11 bases. CDR3 amino acids: CASSPQGQGASAFF. CDR3 DNA: TGTGCCAGTAGTCCGCAAGGACAGGGGGCGTCGGCTTTCTTT.